A single sample is the source of the 25 T cell receptor beta chains below, sequenced in a study of T-cell memory formation after mild COVID-19. Each CDR3 protein gets one entry after TCRdb re-called the 5' RACE reads with MiXCR. The sample has around 200,000 distinct CDR3 sequences; under 12% are singletons. Sequences were obtained from PBMCs or a T cell subset sorted from them (not recorded which). The receptors stem from a man aged 18 to 29 who had mild COVID-19 (a few samples of this study predate the infection). Cell type and time point are not known.

J is TRBJ2-2 and V is TRBV4-3; D unresolved. Germline CDR1 LGHNA, CDR2 YSLEER. V was trimmed by 0 bases and J by 7 bases, leaving 9 bases between them. This CDR3 comprises 14 residues. The CDR3 loop reads CASSQDRRRGELFF. The CDR3 region has the DNA TGCGCCAGCAGCCAAGATCGTAGGCGCGGGGAGCTGTTTTTT.

The J gene is TRBJ1-2, the V gene TRBV10-3; 10 nucleotides match TRBD1. Germline lookup yields CDR1 ENHRY and CDR2 SYGVKD. V lost 7 bases to trimming and J lost 2 bases; unmatched junction nucleotides: 1. The CDR3 sequence is 13 residues long. The CDR3 sequence: CAIMDRGNYGYTF. In DNA, the CDR3 is TGTGCCATCATGGACAGGGGGAACTATGGCTACACCTTC.

The chain combines TRBV24-1 with TRBJ1-1, with no clear D. The CDR3 totals 11 residues. The germline V gene has CDR1 KGHDR and CDR2 SFDVKD. Trimming pared 3 bases from V and 7 bases from J, leaving 5 bases between. The CDR3 loop is CATSDPGEAFF. DNA for the CDR3: TGTGCCACCAGTGATCCGGGTGAAGCTTTCTTT.

The J gene is TRBJ1-2, the V gene TRBV5-4; no clear D gene. CDR3 size: 12 residues. CDR1 SGHNT and CDR2 YYREEE come from the germline V gene (reference sequence). Trimming took off 3 bases at V and 8 bases at J, with 11 bases between the two ends. CDR3 DNA: TGTGCCAGCAGCTCCGTGGTTGGAGGCTACACCTTC. It is translated as CASSSVVGGYTF.

The genes are TRBV6-6 and TRBJ1-1; D call uncertain. The CDR3 has 12 residues. CDR1 is MNHNY and CDR2 is SVGAGI in the germline V gene (reference sequence). Trimming took off 2 bases at V and 6 bases at J, with 7 bases between the two ends. The CDR3 is CASSYGYAEAFF. Written as DNA, the CDR3 is TGTGCCAGCAGTTACGGATACGCTGAAGCTTTCTTT.

V usage is TRBV7-9 and J usage is TRBJ1-1; D is possibly TRBD1 (5 bases). Germline CDR1 SEHNR, CDR2 FQNEAQ (reference sequence). The CDR3 extends over 16 amino acids. V was clipped by 8 bases and J by 3 bases, with 22 bases between them. The CDR3 is CASGLLLGMGHTEAFF. The CDR3 DNA is TGTGCCAGCGGCCTCTTACTAGGGATGGGGCACACTGAAGCTTTCTTT.

This clonotype was observed a few times. The J gene is TRBJ2-5, the V gene TRBV4-2, with D possibly matching TRBD1 (6 bases). V was clipped by 0 bases and J by 1 base, with 12 bases between them. The CDR3 runs 16 residues. Germline V gene sequence: CDR1 LGHNA, CDR2 YNFKEQ. CDR3 sequence: CASSQDLTGPQETQYF. CDR3 nucleotide sequence: TGTGCCAGCAGCCAAGATTTGACAGGCCCCCAAGAGACCCAGTACTTC.

This clonotype was recorded many times. The chain couples TRBV6-2 or TRBV6-3 to TRBJ2-7, with D possibly TRBD2 on 5 matching bases. With 5 bases removed from V and 0 bases from J, the gap between germline ends came to 5 bases. Germline CDR1 reads MNHEY; CDR2 reads SVGEGT. The length of the CDR3 is 12 residues. Written as DNA, the CDR3 is TGTGCCAGCAGTGACTACTCCTACGAGCAGTACTTC. Protein: CASSDYSYEQYF.

The chain uses TRBV7-9 and TRBJ2-3; TRBD2 agrees at 7 bases. Germline CDR1 is SEHNR and CDR2 is FQNEAQ (reference sequence). The CDR3 is 14 residues long. Unmatched junction bases numbered 5, after V lost 3 bases and J lost 5 bases. The DNA for the CDR3 is TGTGCCAGCAGCTTCTTCGCGGGGGAAGATACGCAGTATTTT. Residues: CASSFFAGEDTQYF.

The chain recombines TRBV7-3 with TRBJ2-5; possible D gene TRBD2, 5 bases. In germline, CDR1 is SGHTA, CDR2 FQGTGA. V gave up 2 bases and J gave up 5 bases, with 15 bases separating them. The length of the CDR3 is 15 residues. Here the CDR3 reads CASSLSLGGVETQYF. CDR3 DNA sequence: TGTGCCAGCAGCTTATCACTCGGAGGAGTGGAGACCCAGTACTTC.

There are a few counts of this clonotype. V is TRBV29-1 and J is TRBJ2-5; D is perhaps TRBD1 (5 bases). The CDR3 has 15 residues. Germline CDR1 SQVTM, CDR2 ANQGSEA. Trimming took off 0 bases at V and 7 bases at J, with 18 bases between the two ends. As DNA, the CDR3 is TGCAGCGTTGAAGATCAGATGGGTGGTCAGGGGACCCAGTACTTC. This translates into CSVEDQMGGQGTQYF.

This clonotype has a handful of counts. The rearrangement joins TRBV3-1 to TRBJ2-1; unclear D gene. The CDR3 is 18 residues long. V was clipped by 1 base and J by 1 base, with 17 bases between them. Germline assignment: CDR1 LGHDT and CDR2 YNNKEL (reference sequence). The CDR3 DNA reads as TGTGCCAGCAGCCAAGTTTTTCAGGCAGACGAATCCTACAATGAGCAGTTCTTC. Residues: CASSQVFQADESYNEQFF.

There are a few counts of this clonotype. The chain has TRBV6-5 and TRBJ1-1, with D maybe TRBD1 (6 bases). CDR1 and CDR2 (germline): MNHEY, SVGAGI. V was cut by 6 bases and J by 0 bases, with 11 bases left in between. There are 14 residues in the CDR3. The CDR3 DNA follows: TGTGCCAGCAGGGACAGATCCTTGAACACTGAAGCTTTCTTT. Translation: CASRDRSLNTEAFF.

In its sample, this clonotype was seen many times. This chain joins TRBV20-1 and TRBJ2-5, with a possible D match to TRBD2 (5 bases). Germline V gene sequence: CDR1 DFQATT, CDR2 SNEGSKA (reference sequence). V lost 6 bases and J 3 bases, leaving 17 bases between the germline ends. The CDR3 length is 14 residues. The CDR3 here is CSATEGALEETQYF. CDR3 nucleotide sequence: TGCAGTGCAACCGAGGGAGCCTTGGAAGAGACCCAGTACTTC.

The gene calls are TRBV7-8 and TRBJ2-7, with D tentatively TRBD1 or TRBD2 (5 bases each). CDR1 is SGHVS, CDR2 FQNEAQ, per germline. Trimming left V 8 bases short and J 0 bases short, with 14 bases between. This CDR3 spans 14 amino acids. The DNA of the CDR3 is TGTGCCAGCGGAATGGGACGGAGCTCCTACGAGCAGTACTTC. Protein: CASGMGRSSYEQYF.

The chain employs TRBV3-1 and TRBJ1-5; TRBD1 aligns across 8 bases. V was pared by 6 bases and J by 1 base, with 8 bases of the junction left unmatched. The CDR3 is 16 amino acids. Germline V gives CDR1 LGHDT, CDR2 YNNKEL (reference sequence). The CDR3 sequence is CASSQDRVGSNQPQHF. The CDR3 DNA reads TGTGCCAGCAGTCAGGACAGGGTTGGGAGCAATCAGCCCCAGCATTTT.

This clonotype has just a few counts. The rearrangement links TRBV18 to TRBJ1-3; no firm D call. CDR3 length equals 12 residues. Trimming pared 1 base from V and 8 bases from J, leaving 6 bases between. CDR1 is KGHSH, CDR2 LQKENI, per germline. CDR3 residues: CASSPQLDTIYF. The CDR3, as DNA: TGTGCCAGCTCACCACAGTTGGACACCATATATTTT.

The chain joins TRBV12-5 to TRBJ1-6, with TRBD1 matching 7 bases. Trimming removed 1 base from V and 8 bases from J; junction bases left unmatched: 5. In germline, CDR1 is LGHNT, CDR2 FRNRAP. The CDR3 length is 15 residues. CDR3 in DNA: TGTGCTAGTGGTTTGGGACAGGGTTGGGATTCACCCCTCCACTTT. This sequence encodes CASGLGQGWDSPLHF.

This clonotype came up a few times. The CDR3 DNA is TGTGCCAGCAGCTTAGAGAGAAGGTCTTTCTTT. Its translation: CASSLERRSFF. This chain joins TRBV11-2 and TRBJ1-1; D is unclear. Germline V gives CDR1 SGHAT, CDR2 FQNNGV. V lost 0 bases, J lost 12 bases, and 8 bases lay in between. CDR3 length equals 11 residues.

V and J are TRBV28 and TRBJ2-3, with D perhaps matching TRBD2 (5 bases). Germline CDR1 is MDHEN and CDR2 is SYDVKM. The CDR3 is 15 residues long. Deletions cut 8 bases from V and 2 bases from J, with 17 bases between. The CDR3 coding sequence is TGTGCCAGCTGGGCCTGGCGGGTTGCCACAGATACGCAGTATTTT. This codes for CASWAWRVATDTQYF.

This chain joins TRBV5-1 and TRBJ1-1; 8 bases map to TRBD1. J was trimmed by 8 bases and V by 1 base; bases with no gene match: 7. The germline CDR1 and CDR2 sequences are SGHRS and YFSETQ. The CDR3 totals 14 residues. The DNA of the CDR3 is TGCGCCAGCAGCTTGAGTTGGACAGGGACGGAAGCTTTCTTT. It yields the protein CASSLSWTGTEAFF.

This clonotype was counted only a few times. The chain uses TRBV5-1 and TRBJ1-2; 8 bases are shared with TRBD1. This CDR3 is 12 amino acids long. Germline V lookup: CDR1 SGHRS, CDR2 YFSETQ. Trimming took 4 bases from V and 14 from J; bases not matched to a gene: 10. CDR3 in amino acids: CASSPGQGGWTF. CDR3 nucleotides: TGCGCCAGCAGCCCCGGACAGGGTGGTTGGACCTTC. The full variable domain, its missing parts supplied by reference TRBV5-1 and TRBJ1-2, is KAGVTQTPRYLIKTRGQQVTLSCSPISGHRSVSWYQQTPGQGLQFLFEYFSETQRNKGNFPGRFSGRQFSNSRSEMNVSTLELGDSALYLCASSPGQGGWTFGSGTRLTVV.

This clonotype turned up a few times. The chain recombines TRBV12-3 or TRBV12-4 with TRBJ2-3; 7 bases agree with TRBD2. V shed 7 bases, J shed 4 bases, and the junction held 8 bases outside the gene matches. This CDR3 is built from 14 residues. The CDR3 coding sequence is TGTGCCAGCACCCCTGTCGGGGGGTCAGATACGCAGTATTTT. Amino acids: CASTPVGGSDTQYF.

The table lists this clonotype with many counts. The V gene is TRBV7-2, the J gene TRBJ2-2, with D tentatively TRBD2 (5 bases). This CDR3 is built from 15 residues. Germline V gives CDR1 SGHTA, CDR2 FQGNSA. The V end lost 0 bases, the J end lost 2 bases, and 7 bases lay between the germline ends. In DNA form, the CDR3 reads TGTGCCAGCAGCTTAGCCGGACTCAACACCGGGGAGCTGTTTTTT. It is translated as CASSLAGLNTGELFF.

This clonotype was detected a few times. The rearrangement uses TRBV5-1 and TRBJ2-2; 7 bases align to TRBD1. The V gene's germline CDR1 is SGHRS and CDR2 YFSETQ. The CDR3 has 15 residues. V gave up 4 bases and J gave up 8 bases; unmatched junction bases: 11. CDR3 in amino acids: CASSPGTAVRGELFF. The CDR3, as DNA: TGCGCCAGCAGCCCCGGGACAGCCGTAAGAGGGGAGCTGTTTTTT.